The 32 T cell receptor beta chains reported below all come from one sample, sequenced in a study of shared clonotypes between healthy human individuals. Data came from immunoSEQ multiplex PCR; TCRdb stores just in-frame clones and leaves some out. The sample contains about 1 million clones, about 77% of which appear only once. What was sequenced was memory CD4+ T cells sorted from blood. Subset noted: CD45RA-negative fraction. All receptors come from a man younger than 35 in good health.

This chain's CDR3 is CASWTGRSADTQYF. As DNA, the CDR3 is TGTGCCAGTTGGACAGGGCGGTCGGCAGATACGCAGTATTTT. V usage is TRBV19 and J usage is TRBJ2-3; the match to TRBD1 covers 8 bases. The V gene's germline CDR1 is LNHDA and CDR2 SQIVND (reference sequence). The trim removed 8 bases at V and 4 bases at J, leaving 8 bases unmatched. The CDR3 totals 14 residues.

This clone was seen only once. The rearrangement joins TRBV5-4 to TRBJ2-1; D is uncertain. CDR3 length: 15 residues. Trimming took off 4 bases at V and 3 bases at J, with 14 bases between the two ends. Germline V gene sequence: CDR1 SGHNT, CDR2 YYREEE (reference sequence). The CDR3: CASSRTSLSYNEQFF. DNA of the CDR3: TGTGCCAGCAGCCGGACCAGCCTAAGCTACAATGAGCAGTTCTTC.

This clone was recorded a few times. The chain employs TRBV6-1 and TRBJ1-5; 8 bases map to TRBD1. Looked up from germline, CDR1 is MNHNS and CDR2 is SASEGT. J gave up 5 bases and V 0 bases, and 6 bases lay outside the gene matches. CDR3 size: 16 residues. CDR3: CASSEAGMTGDQPQHF. CDR3 in DNA: TGTGCCAGCAGTGAAGCGGGAATGACAGGGGATCAGCCCCAGCATTTT.

The rearrangement joins TRBV7-9 to TRBJ2-5, with D uncertain. This CDR3 is 12 amino acids long. The V gene's germline CDR1 is SEHNR and CDR2 FQNEAQ (reference sequence). V was clipped by 5 bases and J by 5 bases, with 9 bases between them. CDR3 sequence reads: CASSRRVETQYF. CDR3 bases: TGTGCCAGCAGCCGCCGAGTGGAGACCCAGTACTTC.

J is TRBJ1-6 and V is TRBV5-4; D not resolved. The CDR3 runs 14 residues. V was pared by 4 bases and J by 6 bases, with 11 bases between. Germline assignment: CDR1 SGHNT and CDR2 YYREEE (reference sequence). CDR3 protein: CASSPHGVNSPLHF. As DNA, the CDR3 is TGTGCCAGCAGCCCGCACGGGGTTAATTCACCCCTCCACTTT.

The CDR3 sequence: CASRQTGGVSEAFF. The CDR3 DNA is TGTGCCAGCCGACAGACAGGGGGAGTTTCTGAAGCTTTCTTT. J is TRBJ1-1 and V is TRBV19; 9 bases line up with TRBD1. Trimming cost V 9 bases and J 6 bases; bases outside gene matches: 11. The germline gives CDR1 LNHDA, CDR2 SQIVND (reference sequence). The CDR3 loop spans 14 amino acids. Complete variable domain (other parts from reference TRBV19 and TRBJ1-1): DGGITQSPKYLFRKEGQNVTLSCEQNLNHDAMYWYRQDPGQGLRLIYYSQIVNDFQKGDIAEGYSVSREKKESFPLTVTSAQKNPTAFYLCASRQTGGVSEAFFGQGTRLTVV.

The gene calls are TRBV29-1 and TRBJ1-2, with TRBD1 matching 7 bases. The CDR3 totals 14 residues. The germline V gene has CDR1 SQVTM and CDR2 ANQGSEA. V shed 6 bases, J shed 1 base, and the junction held 8 bases outside the gene matches. The CDR3 spells CSVRTGSFNYGYTF. The CDR3 DNA reads TGCAGCGTAAGGACAGGATCATTTAACTATGGCTACACCTTC.

The genes are TRBV29-1 and TRBJ2-5, with 9 positions matching TRBD2. The ends lost 4 bases at V and 7 bases at J; junction bases unmatched: 16. This CDR3 contains 16 residues. The germline gives CDR1 SQVTM, CDR2 ANQGSEA. CDR3 bases: TGCAGCGTTGTTACTAGCGGGCGGACCTCGGCGGGGACCCAGTACTTC. Amino acid sequence: CSVVTSGRTSAGTQYF. The complete variable domain, with remaining parts taken from reference TRBV29-1 and TRBJ2-5, reads SAVISQKPSRDICQRGTSLTIQCQVDSQVTMMFWYRQQPGQSLTLIATANQGSEATYESGFVIDKFPISRPNLTFSTLTVSNMSPEDSSIYLCSVVTSGRTSAGTQYFGPGTRLLVL.

The gene calls are TRBV5-1 and TRBJ2-1; 9 bases are a match to TRBD1. Germline V gene data show CDR1 as SGHRS and CDR2 as YFSETQ. V dropped 4 bases and J dropped 6; count of bases not matched to a gene: 5. The length of the CDR3 is 14 residues. CDR3 sequence (DNA): TGCGCCAGCAGCCCCGGGACAGGGCCCAATGAGCAGTTCTTC. It encodes CASSPGTGPNEQFF.

V usage is TRBV28 and J usage is TRBJ2-3, with TRBD2 matching 7 bases. The CDR3 totals 14 residues. With V trimmed by 5 bases and J by 2 bases, 4 bases remained unmatched. Germline V gene data show CDR1 as MDHEN and CDR2 as SYDVKM. In DNA, the CDR3 is TGTGCCAGCAGTCCAGCGGGGTACACAGATACGCAGTATTTT. Translating gives CASSPAGYTDTQYF.

DNA of the CDR3: TGTGCCAGCAGCTTAGCGGGAGCGGGGGAGCAGTACTTC. The encoded protein is CASSLAGAGEQYF. The rearrangement links TRBV7-2 to TRBJ2-7; 7 bases are a match to TRBD2. The CDR3 is 13 residues long. Germline lookup yields CDR1 SGHTA and CDR2 FQGNSA. Losses at the gene ends were 0 bases for V and 7 bases for J; bases not matched to a gene: 3. The full variable domain, in which reference TRBV7-2 and TRBJ2-7 provide the parts outside the CDR3, is GAGVSQSPSNKVTEKGKDVELRCDPISGHTALYWYRQSLGQGLEFLIYFQGNSAPDKSGLPSDRFSAERTGGSVSTLTIQRTQQEDSAVYLCASSLAGAGEQYFGPGTRLTVT.

This chain links TRBV29-1 with TRBJ2-1; 8 positions agree with TRBD1. Germline assignment: CDR1 SQVTM and CDR2 ANQGSEA. The CDR3 runs 13 residues. The ends lost 4 bases at V and 2 bases at J; junction bases unmatched: 1. The CDR3 DNA sequence: TGCAGCGTTGGGGGACAGGCCTACAATGAGCAGTTCTTC. Translation: CSVGGQAYNEQFF.

Of note for this clone: This probably arose from a read error, given a far larger clone one base away. The conserved phenylalanine or tryptophan normally closing the CDR3 is absent here, so this likely arose from a read error. The chain is built from TRBV7-1 and TRBJ1-2, with TRBD1 matching 8 bases. TRBV7-1 falls under the ORF class, with uncertain function. Trimming took 5 bases from V and 5 from J; bases not matched to a gene: 13. The CDR3 covers 16 residues. As DNA, the CDR3 is TGTGCCAGCAGCCGAACAGACAGGGGTCTTTGGTATGGCTACACCCTC. This codes for CASSRTDRGLWYGYTL.

Notes on this clone: Within the sample, other DNA sequences also encode this same CDR3. The J gene is TRBJ2-1, the V gene TRBV9, with 9 bases aligning to TRBD1. The germline V gene encodes CDR1 SGDLS and CDR2 YYNGEE. The junction had 0 bases not matched to a gene; V was cut back by 2 bases and J by 0 bases. The CDR3 is made up of 15 amino acids. CDR3 in DNA: TGTGCCAGCAGCGTGGGACAGGGCTCCTACAATGAGCAGTTCTTC. It specifies CASSVGQGSYNEQFF. Drawing the rest from reference TRBV9 and TRBJ2-1, the complete variable domain is DSGVTQTPKHLITATGQRVTLRCSPRSGDLSVYWYQQSLDQGLQFLIQYYNGEERAKGNILERFSAQQFPDLHSELNLSSLELGDSALYFCASSVGQGSYNEQFFGPGTRLTVL.

The rearrangement joins TRBV11-2 to TRBJ2-5; 7 bases fit TRBD1. Per germline, CDR1 SGHAT and CDR2 FQNNGV. Trimming at V came to 1 base and at J to 1 base, leaving 6 bases not matched to a gene. The CDR3 extends over 16 amino acids. The CDR3 DNA sequence: TGTGCCAGCAGCTTAGTCACAGGGGCGACCCAAGAGACCCAGTACTTC. This sequence encodes CASSLVTGATQETQYF.

This clone was recorded once. The rearrangement links TRBV7-2 to TRBJ2-7, with 13 bases that match TRBD2. The germline V gene encodes CDR1 SGHTA and CDR2 FQGNSA. Trimming took 4 bases from V and 5 from J; bases not matched to a gene: 8. The CDR3 spans 16 residues. Here the CDR3 DNA reads TGTGCCAGCAGCTCCCGGACTAGCGGGAGTTCAGACGAGCAGTACTTC. Translated: CASSSRTSGSSDEQYF.

The chain carries TRBV28 and TRBJ1-2; 7 positions match TRBD1. The CDR3 extends over 14 amino acids. Germline loops: CDR1 MDHEN, CDR2 SYDVKM. Trimming cost V 5 bases and J 6 bases; bases outside gene matches: 9. The CDR3 nucleotides read TGTGCCAGCAGTCTGCCCGGACAGGTACATGGCTACACCTTC. This codes for CASSLPGQVHGYTF.

Of note for this clone: A much larger clone differs by one base, so this may be a read error. The sample carries other DNA sequences with the same CDR3. This chain joins TRBV6-5 and TRBJ2-7, with 10 nucleotides matching TRBD1. Germline V lookup: CDR1 MNHEY, CDR2 SVGAGI. The CDR3 has 12 amino acids. The CDR3 here is CASRSPGQGISF. The CDR3 DNA is TGTGCCAGCAGGTCTCCGGGACAGGGGATAAGCTTT.

This clone was seen more than once but under ten times. The same CDR3 is also encoded by other DNA sequences in this sample. This chain connects TRBV6-1 to TRBJ2-7; no definite D call. Germline V gene sequence: CDR1 MNHNS, CDR2 SASEGT. The CDR3 sequence is 10 residues long. Deletions cut 3 bases from V and 4 bases from J, with 1 base between. The CDR3 sequence: CASSEYEQYF. The CDR3 region has the DNA TGTGCCAGCAGTGAGTACGAGCAGTACTTC.

As for this clone: The same CDR3 is also encoded by other DNA sequences in this sample. The V and J genes are TRBV5-1 and TRBJ1-4, with a tentative D call TRBD1 (5 bases). V was clipped by 0 bases and J by 4 bases, with 10 bases between them. CDR3 size: 15 residues. CDR1 and CDR2 from the germline V gene are SGHRS and YFSETQ. Here the CDR3 DNA reads TGCGCCAGCAGCTTGGCCACAGGAGGTAATGAAAAACTGTTTTTT. Protein sequence: CASSLATGGNEKLFF.

The genes are TRBV6-1 and TRBJ1-2, with 9 bases that match TRBD1. Germline-derived CDR1 and CDR2 are MNHNS and SASEGT. Trimming cost V 10 bases and J 4 bases; bases outside gene matches: 10. This CDR3 is built from 14 residues. CDR3 protein: CAITLQGAGYGYTF. The DNA of the CDR3 is TGTGCCATTACATTACAGGGGGCGGGCTATGGCTACACCTTC.

J is TRBJ2-1 and V is TRBV27; 7 bases fit TRBD2. The CDR3 runs to 16 residues. Trimming cost V 5 bases and J 4 bases; bases outside gene matches: 11. The germline V gene encodes CDR1 MNHEY and CDR2 SMNVEV (reference sequence). The CDR3 DNA sequence: TGTGCCAGCAGTCCCAGTGTACTAGCGCCGTACAATGAGCAGTTCTTC. It yields the protein CASSPSVLAPYNEQFF.

The chain links TRBV5-1 to TRBJ1-3, with 10 positions matching TRBD1. The J segment lost 0 bases and the V segment lost 4 bases, leaving 7 bases of the junction unmatched. Germline assignment: CDR1 SGHRS and CDR2 YFSETQ. CDR3 length: 17 residues. The DNA of the CDR3 is TGCGCCAGCAGCCCCGGGACAGGGGCGAGCTCTGGAAACACCATATATTTT. This encodes CASSPGTGASSGNTIYF.

The chain recombines TRBV29-1 with TRBJ2-7; 13 nucleotides line up with TRBD2. The CDR3 runs to 16 residues. The trim removed 4 bases at V and 0 bases at J, leaving 6 bases unmatched. Germline V gives CDR1 SQVTM, CDR2 ANQGSEA. The DNA for the CDR3 is TGCAGCGTTGTACTAGCGGGGGGGTTTAGCTCCTACGAGCAGTACTTC. It translates to CSVVLAGGFSSYEQYF.

With respect to this clone: The same CDR3 is also encoded by other DNA sequences in this sample. This chain uses TRBV11-2 with TRBJ1-3; no reliable D call. The CDR3 extends over 14 amino acids. The germline gives CDR1 SGHAT, CDR2 FQNNGV. V dropped 2 bases and J dropped 1 base, with 6 bases sitting between them. DNA of the CDR3: TGTGCCAGCAGCTTATCGGATTCTGGAAACACCATATATTTT. This encodes CASSLSDSGNTIYF.

The gene calls are TRBV6-6 and TRBJ1-2; a possible D gene is TRBD1 (6 bases). Germline CDR1 MNHNY, CDR2 SVGAGI (reference sequence). Deletions cut 5 bases from V and 5 bases from J, with 15 bases between. CDR3 length: 14 residues. The chain's CDR3 is CASSAPEGGYGYTF. CDR3 DNA sequence: TGTGCCAGCAGTGCCCCTGAAGGGGGATATGGCTACACCTTC.

This clone was picked up one time. The V and J genes are TRBV5-1 and TRBJ2-7; D is undetermined. This CDR3 region has 13 residues. V was pared by 3 bases and J by 6 bases, with 13 bases between. The V gene's germline CDR1 is SGHRS and CDR2 YFSETQ. In DNA form, the CDR3 reads TGCGCCAGCAGCTCGGGCGTCAAGGGCGAGCAGTACTTC. This sequence encodes CASSSGVKGEQYF.

The chain has TRBV5-1 and TRBJ1-2; 7 nucleotides line up with TRBD1. CDR3 size: 15 residues. V trimming: 3 bases; J trimming: 6 bases; junction bases outside the gene matches: 11. CDR1 and CDR2 (germline): SGHRS, YFSETQ. CDR3 loop: CASSSTTRGQDGYTF. The CDR3 region has the DNA TGCGCCAGCAGCTCTACCACAAGGGGGCAAGATGGCTACACCTTC. The complete variable domain, with remaining parts taken from reference TRBV5-1 and TRBJ1-2, reads KAGVTQTPRYLIKTRGQQVTLSCSPISGHRSVSWYQQTPGQGLQFLFEYFSETQRNKGNFPGRFSGRQFSNSRSEMNVSTLELGDSALYLCASSSTTRGQDGYTFGSGTRLTVV.

The genes are TRBV5-1 and TRBJ1-1; D gene ambiguous. CDR1 and CDR2 from the germline V gene are SGHRS and YFSETQ. The V and J ends lost 4 bases and 3 bases respectively, with 19 bases between them. The CDR3 has 16 amino acids. CDR3: CASSRGGLDRDTEAFF. CDR3 coding DNA: TGCGCCAGCAGCAGAGGAGGATTGGACCGGGACACTGAAGCTTTCTTT.

This chain joins TRBV28 and TRBJ1-4; a weak D match, TRBD1 (5 bases). CDR1 is MDHEN, CDR2 SYDVKM, per germline. This CDR3 has 18 amino acids. The ends were cut back, 6 bases at V and 0 bases at J, with 20 bases in the middle. In DNA, the CDR3 is TGTGCCAGCAGCAGGACAAGGGCGAGTGGTGCAACTAATGAAAAACTGTTTTTT. It specifies CASSRTRASGATNEKLFF.

V gene TRBV30 combines with J gene TRBJ1-5; TRBD1 might be the D (5 bases). Germline lookup yields CDR1 GTSNPN and CDR2 SVGIG (reference sequence). CDR3 size: 15 residues. V was shortened by 0 bases and J by 1 base, with 10 bases between the two germline ends. CDR3 residues: CAWSVRRDSNQPQHF. Here the CDR3 DNA reads TGTGCCTGGAGTGTAAGGAGGGACAGCAATCAGCCCCAGCATTTT.

The chain couples TRBV6-1 to TRBJ1-1; no firm D call. V was clipped by 7 bases and J by 1 base, with 10 bases between them. The CDR3 totals 13 residues. Germline assignment: CDR1 MNHNS and CDR2 SASEGT. The CDR3 region is CASILTANTEAFF. In nucleotides, the CDR3 is TGTGCCAGCATTCTAACAGCGAACACTGAAGCTTTCTTT.